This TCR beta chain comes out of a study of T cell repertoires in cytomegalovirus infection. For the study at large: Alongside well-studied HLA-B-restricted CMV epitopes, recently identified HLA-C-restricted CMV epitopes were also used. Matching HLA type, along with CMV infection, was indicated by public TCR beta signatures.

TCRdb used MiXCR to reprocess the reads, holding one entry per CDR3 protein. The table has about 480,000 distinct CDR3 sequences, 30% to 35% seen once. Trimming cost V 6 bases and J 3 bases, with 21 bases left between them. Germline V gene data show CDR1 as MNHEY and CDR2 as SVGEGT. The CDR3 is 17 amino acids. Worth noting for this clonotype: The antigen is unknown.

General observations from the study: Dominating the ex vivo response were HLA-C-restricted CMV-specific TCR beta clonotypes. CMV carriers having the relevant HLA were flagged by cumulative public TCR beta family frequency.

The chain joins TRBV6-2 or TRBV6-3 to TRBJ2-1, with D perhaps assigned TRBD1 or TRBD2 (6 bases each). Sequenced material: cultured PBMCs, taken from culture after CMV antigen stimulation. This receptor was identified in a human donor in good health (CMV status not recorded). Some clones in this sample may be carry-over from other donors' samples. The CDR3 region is CASSHRVGGPDYNEQFF. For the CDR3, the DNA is TGTGCCAGCAGCCACAGGGTTGGAGGGCCGGACTACAATGAGCAGTTCTTC.